This T cell receptor beta chain was found in a study of molecular identifiers for immune sequencing clone quantification. This clonotype occurred a few times. This could be a read error, since a much larger clone is one nucleotide away. TCRdb analysed the PCR reads with MiXCR anew, one entry per CDR3 protein. The data show about 630,000 distinct CDR3 sequences, with 25% seen just once and about 0.78% held by the top ten. CDR1 and CDR2 from the germline V gene are SGHVS and FNYEAQ. The CDR3 is 14 amino acids. Sequencing was performed on naive CD8+ T cells from blood, with Jurkat cell RNA spiked in. Subset reported: FACS-sorted CD8+CD4-CCR7+CD45RA+ naive T cells. The V call is TRBV7-6, the J call TRBJ2-5; TRBD1 is a possible D gene (7 bases). This receptor was identified in a human donor in good health. Some libraries in this study had Jurkat cell RNA spiked in. CDR3 sequence (DNA): TGTGCCAGCAGCTCGACAGGGACTCAAGAGCCCCAGTACTTC. It yields the protein CASSSTGTQEPQYF.